These T cell receptor beta chains were read from a single sample in a study of patients and donors after allogeneic stem cell transplantation. TCRdb re-analysed the RT-PCR reads in MiXCR, keeping a single row per CDR3 protein. The sample shows fewer than 500,000 distinct CDR3 sequences, 16% of them seen only once. Material for sequencing was blood, either unsorted or a sorted T cell fraction (not recorded which). All receptors come from a human donor who was either an allogeneic HSCT recipient or a stem cell or donor lymphocyte infusion donor (not recorded which). It is not recorded whose cells these are; they may come from a transplant donor. CDR3s include the opening cysteine and the closing phenylalanine or tryptophan. The D gene is left open where the match is weak. Expanded clones are given a class, and other clones once, few, many or no size at all.

TRBD1,TRBJ2-2,TRBV18,few,TGTGCCAGCTCCCGACAAGGACAGGGGAGTAACGGGGAGCTGTTTTTT,CASSRQGQGSNGELFF
TRBD1,TRBJ2-1,TRBV6-4,-,TGTGCCAGCAGTGAATCCGGGACAGGGCTAAGAGGTAATGAGCAGTTCTTC,CASSESGTGLRGNEQFF
-,TRBJ1-4,TRBV4-3,many,TGCGCCAGCAGCCAAGCGGGGGGAAAACTGTTTTTT,CASSQAGGKLFF
TRBD2,TRBJ2-7,TRBV4-1,-,TGCGCCAGCAGCCAGATCGGACTAGCGGGAGGCCAAAACTACGAGCAGTACTTC,CASSQIGLAGGQNYEQYF
-,TRBJ1-1,TRBV2,few,TGTGCCAGCAGTGCCCAAGGACGGGAGAACACTGAAGCTTTCTTT,CASSAQGRENTEAFF
-,TRBJ2-3,TRBV9,-,TGTGCCAGCAGCGTAGGGGGGGCCGTCACAGATACGCAGTATTTT,CASSVGGAVTDTQYF
-,TRBJ1-2,TRBV5-5,few,TGTGCCAGCAGCGGGAGGGTTCTGGGCTATGGCTACACCTTC,CASSGRVLGYGYTF
TRBD2,TRBJ2-3,TRBV28,few,TGTGCCACGTCCGGGACTAGCGGGAGGGCCGGCACAGATACGCAGTATTTT,CATSGTSGRAGTDTQYF
-,TRBJ2-7,TRBV20-1,-,TGCAGTGCTAGACAGGCGGTTAGCTCCTACGAGCAGTACTTC,CSARQAVSSYEQYF
-,TRBJ2-3,TRBV12-3/TRBV12-4,many,TGTGCCAGCAGTTTAGCACGCGCGGAGGGGGCGGCCACAGATACGCAGTATTTT,CASSLARAEGAATDTQYF
-,TRBJ2-2,TRBV20-1,many,TGCAGTGCTAGCCGCCGGGGACGTTTCGGGGAGCTGTTTTTT,CSASRRGRFGELFF
-,TRBJ2-2,TRBV5-1,-,TGCGCCAGCAGCTTGCGGGACACCTGGGAGCTGTTTTTT,CASSLRDTWELFF
-,TRBJ1-2,TRBV2,-,TGTGCCAGCAGCCCCGACATAGCCGGCTACACCTTC,CASSPDIAGYTF
-,TRBJ1-1,TRBV5-1,many,TGCGCCAGCAGCTTGGCCTCAGGCCTTGAAGCTTTCTTT,CASSLASGLEAFF
-,TRBJ2-6,TRBV6-1,few,TGTGCCAGCAGTAGACTAGCTGGGGCCAACGTCCTGACTTTC,CASSRLAGANVLTF
-,TRBJ1-2,TRBV25-1,-,TGTGCCAGCAGTGAATCACACAGGGTTTCTGGCTACACCTTC,CASSESHRVSGYTF
-,TRBJ2-7,TRBV10-3,-,TGTGCCATCAGACGGTTCGGGAATCTAGAAGAGCAGTACTTC,CAIRRFGNLEEQYF
-,TRBJ2-4,TRBV14,-,TGTGCCAGCAGCCAAGACCTATTCAAAAACATTCAGTACTTC,CASSQDLFKNIQYF
TRBD1,TRBJ2-1,TRBV2,-,TGTGCCAGCAGAGGCAGGGGGCTTTACAATGAGCAGTTCTTC,CASRGRGLYNEQFF
-,TRBJ2-3,TRBV20-1,-,TGCAGTGCTATCCGCCGGGACCGGGGCACAGATACGCAGTATTTT,CSAIRRDRGTDTQYF
TRBD2,TRBJ2-1,TRBV4-3,-,TGCGCCAGCAGCCAAGAACCCGGGACTAGCGAGGTCGTCTTC,CASSQEPGTSEVVF
TRBD1,TRBJ2-7,TRBV7-9,few,TGTGCCAGCAGCTTTAACCAGGGGGCATACGAGCAGTACTTC,CASSFNQGAYEQYF
-,TRBJ2-1,TRBV5-1,-,TGCGCCAGCAGCGGACTGGCCGTGTCCTACAATGAGCAGTTCTTC,CASSGLAVSYNEQFF
-,TRBJ1-1,TRBV10-3,many,TGTGCCATCAGTGACGTAGGGGGGAACACTGAAGCTTTCTTT,CAISDVGGNTEAFF
-,TRBJ2-2,TRBV6-2/TRBV6-3,-,TGTGCCAGCAGTTACTCCCTTTTGCAAGATGCTCGCACCGGGGAGCTGTTTTTT,CASSYSLLQDARTGELFF
-,TRBJ2-7,TRBV6-1,-,TGTGCCAGCAGTGAATTTGGGGTCTCCTACGAGCAGTACTTC,CASSEFGVSYEQYF
-,TRBJ2-7,TRBV9,few,TGTGCCAGCAGCGTAGGGACAGAGACCTACGAGCAGTACTTC,CASSVGTETYEQYF
TRBD2,TRBJ2-1,TRBV5-4,-,TGTGCCAGCAGCTTGGTTCCTAGCGGGGGGGCCTCTGAGCAGTTCTTC,CASSLVPSGGASEQFF